The 9 T cell receptor beta chains below were found in one sample sequenced in a study of cytomegalovirus exposure and HLA in healthy donors. A multiplex PCR was run with 60 Vbeta primers and 13 Jbeta primers. Sequencing was performed with immunoSEQ multiplex PCR; in TCRdb, only in-frame clones are kept and a portion is missing. The top ten hold roughly 2.5% of the sample, which has 50,000 or so clones, about four fifths seen once. Sequenced sample: PBMCs. The receptor set was obtained from a boy under 18 in good health and CMV-seropositive.

V and J are TRBV4-1 and TRBJ1-6, with D perhaps matching TRBD1 (6 bases). CDR1 MGHRA and CDR2 YSYEKL come from the germline V gene. The CDR3 runs 15 residues. The V and J ends lost 0 bases and 11 bases respectively, with 14 bases between them. CDR3 nucleotides: TGCGCCAGCAGCCAAGAAGGGGGAAACCCTCCACCCCTCCACTTT. It yields the protein CASSQEGGNPPPLHF.

This clone was observed a few times. The V and J genes are TRBV18 and TRBJ1-2, with D perhaps matching TRBD1 (5 bases). The CDR3 consists of 17 residues. Trimming pared 0 bases from V and 4 bases from J, leaving 18 bases between. CDR1 KGHSH and CDR2 LQKENI come from the germline V gene. The CDR3 is CASSPPVFQGGAYGYTF. The CDR3 DNA reads TGTGCCAGCTCACCACCGGTTTTTCAGGGTGGGGCCTATGGCTACACCTTC. Based on the CDR3 plus reference TRBV18 and TRBJ1-2, the full variable domain is NAGVMQNPRHLVRRRGQEARLRCSPMKGHSHVYWYRQLPEEGLKFMVYLQKENIIDESGMPKERFSAEFPKEGPSILRIQQVVRGDSAAYFCASSPPVFQGGAYGYTFGSGTRLTVV.

This rearrangement joins TRBV7-9 to TRBJ1-2, with 8 positions matching TRBD1. The CDR3 sequence is 11 residues long. Germline values: CDR1 SEHNR, CDR2 FQNEAQ (reference sequence). V shed 8 bases and J 11 bases; nucleotides not matched to a gene: 7. CDR3 sequence reads: CASSRDRRYTF. DNA for the CDR3: TGTGCCAGCTCTCGGGACAGGAGATACACCTTC.

The V gene is TRBV7-3, the J gene TRBJ2-1; 8 nucleotides agree with TRBD2. The germline CDR1 and CDR2 sequences are SGHTA and FQGTGA. V shed 2 bases, J shed 8 bases, and the junction held 11 bases outside the gene matches. CDR3 length: 16 amino acids. CDR3 region: CASSLGGLAGLDEQFF. CDR3 DNA sequence: TGTGCCAGCAGCTTAGGGGGGCTAGCGGGTTTGGATGAGCAGTTCTTC.

The V call is TRBV6-6, the J call TRBJ2-1; 8 bases fit TRBD2. From germline, CDR1 is MNHNY and CDR2 SVGAGI (reference sequence). J was trimmed by 12 bases and V by 7 bases; bases with no gene match: 17. CDR3 length equals 15 residues. CDR3 in amino acids: CASTEGRGGGVWQFF. CDR3 in DNA: TGTGCCAGCACCGAAGGACGGGGGGGAGGGGTGTGGCAGTTCTTC.

The chain uses TRBV7-9 and TRBJ2-5; a weak D match, TRBD2 (5 bases). Trimming cost V 2 bases and J 5 bases, with 12 bases left between them. CDR1 is SEHNR and CDR2 is FQNEAQ in the germline V gene (reference sequence). The CDR3 is 14 residues long. CDR3 amino acids: CASSLLEGRETQYF. In DNA, the CDR3 is TGTGCCAGCAGCTTATTAGAGGGAAGGGAGACCCAGTACTTC.

The table lists this clone with a count of one. V is TRBV2 and J is TRBJ1-1, with TRBD1 matching over 8 bases. The V gene end was trimmed by 6 bases and the J gene end by 6 bases; junction bases not matched to a gene: 9. The CDR3 loop spans 14 amino acids. The germline CDR1 and CDR2 sequences are SNHLY and FYNNEI. The CDR3 region has the DNA TGTGCCAGCAGGAAGAAACAGACAGGGGCTGAAGCTTTCTTT. It translates to CASRKKQTGAEAFF.

This sequence joins TRBV10-3 and TRBJ2-3, with a weak D call TRBD2 (6 bases). Germline V gene sequence: CDR1 ENHRY, CDR2 SYGVKD. V lost 7 bases to trimming and J lost 6 bases, with 17 bases between them. The CDR3 loop spans 14 amino acids. CDR3 nucleotides: TGTGCCATCAAGGGTGTGCGGGGACGGGATACGCAGTATTTT. Encoded protein: CAIKGVRGRDTQYF.

The chain employs TRBV13 and TRBJ2-7, with TRBD2 matching 8 bases. With V trimmed by 5 bases and J by 2 bases, 8 bases remained unmatched. The CDR3 is made up of 15 amino acids. Germline V gene data show CDR1 as PRHDT and CDR2 as FYEKMQ (reference sequence). CDR3 region: CASSLREGPPYEQYF. CDR3 nucleotide sequence: TGTGCCAGCAGCCTCCGGGAGGGCCCTCCCTACGAGCAGTACTTC. The whole variable domain, remainder taken from reference TRBV13 and TRBJ2-7, is AAGVIQSPRHLIKEKRETATLKCYPIPRHDTVYWYQQGPGQDPQFLISFYEKMQSDKGSIPDRFSAQQFSDYHSELNMSSLELGDSALYFCASSLREGPPYEQYFGPGTRLTVT.